The T cell receptor (beta chain) described here comes from a study of blood T cells in healthy people across ages. Germline V gene sequence: CDR1 SEHNR, CDR2 FQNEAQ (reference sequence). CDR3 length equals 14 residues. With V trimmed by 7 bases and J by 6 bases, 9 bases remained unmatched. Those donating, healthy Caucasian individuals from Russia, were aged roughly 6 to 90. Using a J-beta primer mix together with a sample-barcoded 5' primer, a second PCR was run for roughly 7 to 11 cycles. MiXCR was run by TCRdb on the 5' RACE reads, yielding one entry per CDR3 protein. The sample consists of around 1,100,000 distinct CDR3 sequences, 35% to 45% of them appearing once.

The receptor comes from a man younger than 35 in good health. The chain has TRBV7-9 and TRBJ1-1; 9 bases map to TRBD1. Source material: blood. The CDR3 region is CASTQRGQGAEAFF. DNA for the CDR3: TGTGCCAGCACCCAGAGGGGACAGGGCGCTGAAGCTTTCTTT.